This T cell receptor beta chain was sequenced for a study of blood T cell repertoires in COVID-19 (TCRdb year 2020). Describing the broader study: Collaborator samples came from the United States, Italy and Spain and covered acute and convalescent phases of COVID-19. The prospective study material was composed of cDNA or gDNA derived from T cells, B-cell-depleted T cells, or PBMCs. The dataset comprised deeply sampled blood TCRbeta repertoires from subjects exposed to, actively infected with, or recovered from COVID-19. The repertoires were released in a freely available public database meant as a resource for research on the immune response to SARS-CoV-2. Samples came from the ongoing ImmuneRACE study (first 160 participants) plus 1,254 subjects from 6 global collaborators. Nearly every sample came with metadata listing a de-identified subject ID, COVID-19 status, age in years and sex. HLA class I and class II types, where available, came from metadata supplied by the sample provider rather than from assay-based typing. Points the paper makes about the study in general: The quantity of clinical and demographic metadata differed by source and by participant and was supplied without curation.

From its cysteine to its phenylalanine, the CDR3 spans 17 amino acids. The DNA shown is the 51-base CDR3, in frame from base 1. Looking up the germline V gene yields CDR1 SGDLS and CDR2 YYNGEE. V is clipped by 4 bases and J by 0 bases, and the sequence between their germline boundaries is 14 bases long. Another Seattle source contributed samples from volunteer blood donors who had recovered from COVID-19. Each collaborating institution followed its own protocols to collect whole blood in K2EDTA tubes. For TCRbeta analysis, collaborators shipped samples as frozen whole blood, isolated PBMCs, or DNA extracted from either of those sample types. A note on this clone: Its antigen is unknown. No much larger clonotype is one base removed from it; base qualities were not supplied.

The immunoSEQ Assay, a bias-controlled multiplex PCR, was used to amplify TCRbeta CDR3 regions from genomic DNA. The paper's processing steps were these. The number of nucleated cells in each sample was estimated by amplification of reference gene primers within the assay. To quantify the absolute abundance of each unique TCRbeta CDR3 rearrangement, sequence reads were collapsed and filtered. Productive Simpson clonality was computed per sample as the square root of Simpson's diversity index over productive rearrangements. Entries here come from immuneACCESS through TCRdb and include only in-frame sequences with V and J called. Some clones fail to appear in such tables; in the studies checked, an unresolved V gene covers under half of the shortfall, and the cause of the remainder is unknown. For V, J and clone size, that table is used; D and trimming come from the DNA. This sample holds under 300,000 clones; 87% were observed only once. 6% to 9% of the sample is held by the ten biggest clonotypes.

Sequenced material: peripheral blood. This clonotype was obtained from a man aged 55 to 70 who had recovered from COVID-19. The chain was built from TRBV9 and TRBJ1-6, with the D gene call left open. The nucleotides read TGTGCCAGCAGCACAGCCCCCCTGAACTCCTATAATTCACCCCTCCACTTT. The resulting protein is CASSTAPLNSYNSPLHF.